The 2 T cell receptor beta chains in this list originate from one sample, sequenced in a study of cytomegalovirus exposure and HLA in healthy donors. The PCR employed 60 Vbeta primers together with 13 Jbeta primers. The protocol was immunoSEQ multiplex PCR, while the TCRdb copy is restricted to in-frame clones and leaves out a portion. This table holds under 110,000 clones, around 79% found once. Sample: PBMCs. Source of these receptors: a woman in her thirties or forties in good health and CMV-seronegative.

V usage is TRBV10-3 and J usage is TRBJ1-2, with D maybe TRBD1 (5 bases). Germline CDR1 is ENHRY and CDR2 is SYGVKD. The CDR3 extends over 13 amino acids. Trimming removed 4 bases at V and 1 base at J, with 7 bases between. This chain's CDR3 is CAISARGNYGYTF. Here the CDR3 DNA reads TGTGCCATCAGTGCAAGGGGTAACTATGGCTACACCTTC.

This sequence joins TRBV5-1 and TRBJ2-2, with D perhaps TRBD1 (6 bases). Germline lookup yields CDR1 SGHRS and CDR2 YFSETQ. The length of the CDR3 is 21 residues. Trimming left V 2 bases short and J 1 base short, with 27 bases between. The CDR3 sequence: CASSLPRNRDTRSLNTGELFF. The CDR3 nucleotides read TGCGCCAGCAGCTTACCCCGCAACCGGGACACACGTAGCCTGAACACCGGGGAGCTGTTTTTT.